This T cell receptor beta chain was found in a study of blood T cell repertoires in COVID-19. Study as a whole: Sites across the United States, Italy and Spain contributed samples from acute and convalescent COVID-19.

Clones were read by immunoSEQ multiplex PCR, and TCRdb kept only the in-frame ones, dropping some. Here the sample spans roughly 250,000 clones, about 85% being singletons. Cohorts were based on clinical histories the participants reported. Source material: PBMCs or T cells enriched from blood (not recorded which). The sequence was collected from a woman aged 25 to 45 with acute COVID-19.

The DNA for the CDR3 is TGCGCCAGCAGCCCGGGACAGGGATTTAAGACTGAAGCTTTCTTT. This sequence encodes CASSPGQGFKTEAFF. This chain connects TRBV5-1 to TRBJ1-1, with TRBD1 matching 9 bases. V shed 4 bases, J shed 5 bases, and the junction held 9 bases outside the gene matches. The CDR3 consists of 15 residues. Per germline, CDR1 SGHRS and CDR2 YFSETQ.